The 11 T cell receptor beta chains below were found in one sample sequenced in a study of OX40 agonist ivuxolimab in advanced cancers. The repertoire was sequenced with immunoSEQ multiplex PCR; TCRdb's copy has only in-frame clones and lacks some. The sample consists of some 80,000 clones, approximately 92% of them appearing once. The material sequenced was CD4+ or CD8+ T cells sorted from blood, taken in a trial of the OX40 agonist ivuxolimab. Every receptor here comes from an adult with an advanced solid tumor such as melanoma, head and neck, liver or kidney cancer.

The V and J genes are TRBV9 and TRBJ2-1; 9 positions agree with TRBD2. V lost 0 bases and J lost 7; bases outside the gene matches: 8. This CDR3 has 16 residues. Germline assignment: CDR1 SGDLS and CDR2 YYNGEE. The DNA of the CDR3 is TGTGCCAGCAGCGTAGCTGAGGGCGGGAGGGGGAATGAGCAGTTCTTC. Translation gives CASSVAEGGRGNEQFF.

The chain has TRBV12-5 and TRBJ2-3; D unclear. The V end was cut by 6 bases, the J end by 5 bases, with 12 bases between. Looked up from germline, CDR1 is LGHNT and CDR2 is FRNRAP. CDR3 length: 13 residues. In DNA form, the CDR3 reads TGTGCTAGTGGGGCCCGGTCTGGAGATACGCAGTATTTT. Its translation is CASGARSGDTQYF.

The chain has TRBV2 and TRBJ1-4; 8 positions agree with TRBD1. The CDR3 extends over 16 amino acids. Trimming at V came to 8 bases and at J to 0 bases, leaving 8 bases not matched to a gene. Per germline, CDR1 SNHLY and CDR2 FYNNEI. The DNA for the CDR3 is TGTGCCAGCTCAGAGGGCAGGGGGCCAACTAATGAAAAACTGTTTTTT. Its protein is CASSEGRGPTNEKLFF.

This chain links TRBV19 with TRBJ1-2; TRBD1 agrees at 7 bases. The CDR3 loop spans 14 amino acids. The V gene's germline CDR1 is LNHDA and CDR2 SQIVND (reference sequence). V gave up 3 bases and J gave up 5 bases; unmatched junction bases: 6. In DNA, the CDR3 is TGTGCCAGTAGTATCGGACAGGTCGGGTATGGCTACACCTTC. Translated, it gives CASSIGQVGYGYTF. Drawing the rest from reference TRBV19 and TRBJ1-2, the complete variable domain is DGGITQSPKYLFRKEGQNVTLSCEQNLNHDAMYWYRQDPGQGLRLIYYSQIVNDFQKGDIAEGYSVSREKKESFPLTVTSAQKNPTAFYLCASSIGQVGYGYTFGSGTRLTVV.

Only one count was recorded for this clone. This chain links TRBV28 with TRBJ1-4; TRBD1 aligns across 8 bases. This CDR3 comprises 19 residues. Germline-derived CDR1 and CDR2 are MDHEN and SYDVKM. V lost 5 bases to trimming and J lost 7 bases; unmatched junction nucleotides: 21. The CDR3 here is CASSPQGQAATTRAEKLFF. The CDR3, as DNA: TGTGCCAGCAGTCCGCAGGGACAGGCGGCTACGACTCGGGCTGAAAAACTGTTTTTT.

This chain connects TRBV7-2 to TRBJ1-1; D is uncertain. V shed 1 base and J shed 3 bases, with 3 bases lying between them. The CDR3 sequence is 12 residues long. In germline, CDR1 is SGHTA, CDR2 FQGNSA. CDR3 DNA: TGTGCCAGCAGCTTAGTTCACACTGAAGCTTTCTTT. Protein product: CASSLVHTEAFF.

The genes are TRBV11-2 and TRBJ2-1, with TRBD2 identical over 11 bases. CDR1 SGHAT and CDR2 FQNNGV come from the germline V gene. V gave up 1 base and J gave up 4 bases; unmatched junction bases: 6. The CDR3 contains 17 residues. The CDR3 spells CASSLVPTSGTYNEQFF. CDR3 DNA sequence: TGTGCCAGCAGCTTAGTCCCGACTAGCGGGACTTACAATGAGCAGTTCTTC.

The rearrangement uses TRBV23-1 and TRBJ2-1; 8 bases match TRBD2. TRBV23-1 is treated as an ORF (open reading frame) with a function not yet certain. The V gene end was trimmed by 0 bases and the J gene end by 4 bases; junction bases not matched to a gene: 14. The CDR3 spans 19 residues. The chain's CDR3 is CASSQSLRWWREAYNEQFF. The CDR3 region has the DNA TGCGCCAGCAGTCAATCGTTAAGATGGTGGCGGGAGGCGTACAATGAGCAGTTCTTC.

J is TRBJ2-2 and V is TRBV28; 9 nucleotides agree with TRBD1. This CDR3 is built from 15 residues. V lost 6 bases and J lost 9; bases outside the gene matches: 11. Per the germline V gene, CDR1 is MDHEN and CDR2 is SYDVKM. CDR3 protein: CASSLAGTGRRELFF. CDR3 DNA: TGTGCCAGCAGCCTTGCCGGGACAGGGAGACGGGAGCTGTTTTTT.

The rearrangement uses TRBV7-2 and TRBJ2-7; D is unresolved. Germline lookup yields CDR1 SGHTA and CDR2 FQGNSA. CDR3 length: 15 residues. Trimming left V 1 base short and J 4 bases short, with 14 bases between. Written as DNA, the CDR3 is TGTGCCAGCAGCTTAGTATGGCAGGCCGAATACGAGCAGTACTTC. Protein: CASSLVWQAEYEQYF.

This clone has only one observation. This chain links TRBV7-2 with TRBJ2-7; 7 bases are shared with TRBD1. Unmatched junction bases numbered 16, after V lost 8 bases and J lost 6 bases. Germline V gene lookup returns CDR1 SGHTA and CDR2 FQGNSA. There are 15 residues in the CDR3. The CDR3 here is CASQYTGAPRGEQYF. CDR3 nucleotide sequence: TGTGCCAGCCAGTACACAGGGGCTCCTCGGGGCGAGCAGTACTTC.